The source of this T cell receptor (beta chain) is a study of blood T cell repertoires in COVID-19. Study summary: Samples of COVID-19 (acute and convalescent) were obtained from the United States, Italy and Spain.

V trimming: 3 bases; J trimming: 5 bases; junction bases outside the gene matches: 6. This CDR3 has 13 residues. Germline lookup yields CDR1 GTSNPN and CDR2 SVGIG (reference sequence). The authors' processing: Amplifying reference gene primers gave estimates of nucleated cell counts. Assay used: immunoSEQ multiplex PCR; TCRdb lists only in-frame clones, some missing. V and J calls plus clone size are reproduced from that table; the DNA served to infer D and trimming. The table shows about 200,000 clones, with around 82% occurring only once. Participants spanned ages about 18 to 90 years and resided in 20 to 30 US areas.

The receptor was derived from a woman aged 45-65 years who had been exposed to COVID-19. Material for sequencing was PBMCs or T cells enriched from blood (not recorded which). The rearrangement links TRBV30 to TRBJ2-5; 7 bases are a match to TRBD1. CDR3 in amino acids: CAWRAGGRETQYF. Written as DNA, the CDR3 is TGTGCCTGGAGGGCAGGGGGTCGGGAGACCCAGTACTTC.